A selection of T cell receptor beta chains follows, all from one sample in a study of OX40 agonist ivuxolimab in advanced cancers. The assay was immunoSEQ multiplex PCR, and TCRdb's table has in-frame clones only and misses some. The sample holds approximately 73,000 clones, about 89% seen once. Sequenced material: CD4+ or CD8+ T cells sorted from blood, taken in a trial of the OX40 agonist ivuxolimab. The receptors come from an adult with an advanced solid tumor such as melanoma, head and neck, liver or kidney cancer. The CDR3 runs from the conserved cysteine through the conserved F or W. D genes are given only for firm matches. Size is omitted from some rows. Given values are once, few, many or a class for expanded clones.

TRBJ2-2,TRBV10-3,-,-,TGTGCCATCAGCCTGCCGGGCACCGGGGAGCTGTTTTTT,CAISLPGTGELFF
TRBJ2-7,TRBV28,TRBD2,-,TGTGCCAGCAGTTCTGCCGGGACTAGAAACTACGAGCAGTACTTC,CASSSAGTRNYEQYF
TRBJ2-7,TRBV5-1,-,-,TGCGCCAGCAGCTTGGTAGGCTACGAGCAGTACTTC,CASSLVGYEQYF
TRBJ2-3,TRBV7-9,-,-,TGTGCCAGCAGCTTAGGGACGGGAGAGGCTGATACGCAGTATTTT,CASSLGTGEADTQYF
TRBJ2-7,TRBV5-8,-,-,TGTGCCGGTTCCTACGAGCAGTACTTC,CAGSYEQYF
TRBJ2-1,TRBV28,TRBD1,-,TGTGCCAGCAGTAAGACAGGGAGTAAGTCCTACAATGAGCAGTTCTTC,CASSKTGSKSYNEQFF
TRBJ1-2,TRBV19,-,-,TGTGCCAGTAGCTTTCGGGCTAACTATGGCTACACCTTC,CASSFRANYGYTF
TRBJ2-7,TRBV9,TRBD2,-,TGTGCCAGCAGCCCTAGCGGGAGCGATATTTACGAGCAGTACTTC,CASSPSGSDIYEQYF
TRBJ1-5,TRBV19,-,-,TGTGCCAGTAGCCTGGACCGGAGCAATCAGCCCCAGCATTTT,CASSLDRSNQPQHF
TRBJ2-7,TRBV27,TRBD2,-,TGTGCCAGCAGTCCCAGCGGGACCCCCTACGAGCAGTACTTC,CASSPSGTPYEQYF
TRBJ2-7,TRBV4-1,-,-,TGCGCCAGCAGCCCTAGGGGGGGGGTAGCCTACGAGCAGTACTTC,CASSPRGGVAYEQYF
TRBJ2-1,TRBV11-2,TRBD2,-,TGTGCCAGCAGCTCTCCGGTGGGGGGACTAGCGGGAGGTGAGCAGTTCTTC,CASSSPVGGLAGGEQFF
TRBJ2-7,TRBV5-4,TRBD2,-,TGTGCCAGCACCTACGGGGGGGAAAACTACGAGCAGTACTTC,CASTYGGENYEQYF
TRBJ1-1,TRBV6-1,TRBD1,-,TGTGCCAGCAGTGCTTACAGGGGGCCTGAAGCTTTCTTT,CASSAYRGPEAFF
TRBJ2-7,TRBV27,-,-,TGTGCCACCCGAAAGGTGTCCGAGCAGTACTTC,CATRKVSEQYF
TRBJ2-7,TRBV5-4,TRBD2,-,TGTGCCAGCAGTTCGGGACTAACAAGATACGAGCAGTACTTC,CASSSGLTRYEQYF
TRBJ1-4,TRBV7-9,-,-,TGTGCCAGCAGCTTAGAAGGGGGTCGGGCTAATGAAAAACTGTTTTTT,CASSLEGGRANEKLFF
TRBJ1-2,TRBV6-5,-,-,TGTGCCAGCAGTTACGCCACGGGGCATGGCTACACCTTC,CASSYATGHGYTF
TRBJ2-7,TRBV7-8,-,-,TGTGCCAGCAGCTTAGAGAGGGACGGCTCCTACGAGCAGTACTTC,CASSLERDGSYEQYF
TRBJ2-1,TRBV4-2,TRBD2,-,TGTGCCAGCAGCCAGCAACTTTTGATAGCGGGAGTTGACAATGAGCAGTTCTTC,CASSQQLLIAGVDNEQFF
TRBJ2-7,TRBV5-1,TRBD2,once,TGCGCCAGCAGCGATAGACTAGCGGGAGGGCCGGGTGTTATCTACGAGCAGTACTTC,CASSDRLAGGPGVIYEQYF
TRBJ2-1,TRBV28,TRBD1,-,TGTGCCAGCAGTCGGACAGGGGGTTGGCTTGAGCAGTTCTTC,CASSRTGGWLEQFF
TRBJ2-7,TRBV28,TRBD1,-,TGTGCCAGCAGTCTCAGGGGGTTCTCCTACGAGCAGTACTTC,CASSLRGFSYEQYF
TRBJ1-2,TRBV4-1,-,-,TGCGCCAGCAGCGGCGGGGGGCGGGAAGGCTACACCTTC,CASSGGGREGYTF
TRBJ2-7,TRBV10-3,-,once,TGTGCCATCAGTGAGGGAGACTCCTACTCCTACGAGCAGTACTTC,CAISEGDSYSYEQYF
TRBJ2-5,TRBV5-1,-,-,TGCGCCAGCAGCTTGGACAGGGCAACCCAAGAGACCCAGTACTTC,CASSLDRATQETQYF
TRBJ2-7,TRBV6-6,TRBD1,-,TGTGCCAGCAGTTCGTTTTCGACAGGGGGGTCCTACGAGCAGTACTTC,CASSSFSTGGSYEQYF
TRBJ2-3,TRBV5-6,TRBD2,-,TGTGCCAGCAGCCCCGGACTAGCGGCAGATACGCAGTATTTT,CASSPGLAADTQYF
TRBJ1-1,TRBV6-1,-,-,TGTGCCAGCAGTGTCTACACTGAAGCTTTCTTT,CASSVYTEAFF
TRBJ2-1,TRBV4-1,TRBD2,-,TGCGCCAGCAGCGTAGTGACTGGGGGACTAGCGGGAGAGGGACTCTACAATGAGCAGTTCTTC,CASSVVTGGLAGEGLYNEQFF
TRBJ1-1,TRBV6-4,TRBD1,-,TGTGCCAGCAGTGCCGGGACAGGGTCCGGCACTGAAGCTTTCTTT,CASSAGTGSGTEAFF